This TCR beta chain was obtained from a study of long-term antiretroviral therapy in people with HIV. Whole-study findings and limits: Collection of the blood took place between the mid-2000s and the late 2010s. The ART regimens in use then may have been less effective than current ones. The repertoire was dominated at all time points by clones expanded before ART.

This CDR3 is built from 14 residues. The trim removed 6 bases at V and 4 bases at J, leaving 7 bases unmatched. Germline CDR1 reads LNHDA; CDR2 reads SQIVND (reference sequence). This clone came up a few times. Its target is not known. immunoSEQ v3.0 was run at survey level. Assay used: immunoSEQ multiplex PCR; TCRdb lists only in-frame clones, some missing. The sample holds about 39,000 clones, more than 80% seen once. The clonotype was recovered from a woman in her fifties or sixties with HIV. The source was unsorted PBMCs, collected 3.1 years after starting antiretroviral therapy. The chain couples TRBV19 to TRBJ1-2, with 8 positions matching TRBD1. The CDR3: CASRIPGTGYGYTF. The CDR3 nucleotides are TGTGCCAGTAGAATCCCCGGGACAGGCTATGGCTACACCTTC.